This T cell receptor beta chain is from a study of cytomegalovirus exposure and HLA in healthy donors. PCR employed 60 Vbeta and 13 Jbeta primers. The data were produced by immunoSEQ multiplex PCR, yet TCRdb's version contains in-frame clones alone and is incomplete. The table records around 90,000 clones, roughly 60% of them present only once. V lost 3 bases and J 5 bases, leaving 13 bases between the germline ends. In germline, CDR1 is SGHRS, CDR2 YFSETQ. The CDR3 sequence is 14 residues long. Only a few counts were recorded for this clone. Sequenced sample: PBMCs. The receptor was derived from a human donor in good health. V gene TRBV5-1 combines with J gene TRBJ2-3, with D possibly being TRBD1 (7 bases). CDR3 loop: CASSSEGAIDTQYF. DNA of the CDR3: TGCGCCAGCAGCTCGGAGGGGGCTATAGATACGCAGTATTTT.